This entry concerns a single TCR beta chain. Preparation of the TCRbeta library involved a method that used unique molecular identifiers. TCRdb re-derived calls from the PCR reads in MiXCR, one entry per CDR3 protein. This table holds approximately 400,000 distinct CDR3 sequences, approximately 11% found once. The ends were cut back, 2 bases at V and 6 bases at J, with 10 bases in the middle. The germline gives CDR1 MNHEY, CDR2 SVGAGI. The CDR3 has 14 amino acids. The data derive from a study of T-cell reconstitution after alpha-beta-depleted transplantation in children. The clonotype comes from a human donor who donated a stem cell graft to a child with acute myeloid leukemia. The genes are TRBV6-5 and TRBJ2-2, with D tentatively TRBD1 (6 bases). The material sequenced was PBMCs from the stem cell graft donor, taken from the stem cell graft. Here the CDR3 reads CASSYTQGAGELFF. For the CDR3, the DNA is TGTGCCAGCAGTTACACACAGGGAGCCGGGGAGCTGTTTTTT.